This TCR beta chain was documented in a study of cytomegalovirus exposure and HLA in healthy donors. About the study: An analysis done earlier identified more than 90 million unique TCR beta sequences from 190 million or so T cells. Inside one of the first data releases sat tens of millions of unique TCRs taken from HLA-typed donors. Study-wide results and caveats: A later analysis by the authors found several of the most significant clusters apparently linked to common viral pathogens. The majority of TCR sequences were rare, yet some public TCRs appeared in many donors.

This CDR3 comprises 12 residues. V gave up 4 bases and J gave up 10 bases, with 14 bases separating them. Germline V gene sequence: CDR1 SQVTM, CDR2 ANQGSEA. PCR used 60 Vbeta primers and 13 Jbeta primers. The repertoire was sequenced with immunoSEQ multiplex PCR; TCRdb's copy has only in-frame clones and lacks some. The table has hundreds of thousands of clones, around 79% seen once. With regard to this clone: Its antigen is unknown.

The sample consisted of PBMCs. This sequence originates from a male donor in good health and CMV-seronegative. V and J are TRBV29-1 and TRBJ2-1; a possible D gene is TRBD2 (6 bases). CDR3 sequence (DNA): TGCAGCGTTGGATGGGTCGCGGGGGAGCAGTTCTTC. Protein product: CSVGWVAGEQFF.